This T cell receptor (beta chain) derives from a study of identifying expanded T cells in peripheral blood. General study findings and limits: Clone count variance between approximately two-week samples rose with total template count.

The V gene end was trimmed by 7 bases and the J gene end by 8 bases; junction bases not matched to a gene: 5. This CDR3 region has 12 residues. Germline V lookup: CDR1 SGHNT, CDR2 YYREEE (reference sequence). This table comes from immunoSEQ multiplex PCR, and its TCRdb copy is limited to in-frame clones, with some not included. The sample consists of 95,000 to 100,000 clones, about 83% of them appearing once. Turning to this clone: Its cognate antigen is unknown.

The sample taken for sequencing was blood. This TCR was sampled from a person aged 18 to 75 in good health. This sequence joins TRBV5-4 and TRBJ1-4; 7 bases fit TRBD1. CDR3 amino acids: CASGRQGEKLFF. CDR3 DNA: TGTGCCAGCGGGAGACAGGGAGAAAAACTGTTTTTT.